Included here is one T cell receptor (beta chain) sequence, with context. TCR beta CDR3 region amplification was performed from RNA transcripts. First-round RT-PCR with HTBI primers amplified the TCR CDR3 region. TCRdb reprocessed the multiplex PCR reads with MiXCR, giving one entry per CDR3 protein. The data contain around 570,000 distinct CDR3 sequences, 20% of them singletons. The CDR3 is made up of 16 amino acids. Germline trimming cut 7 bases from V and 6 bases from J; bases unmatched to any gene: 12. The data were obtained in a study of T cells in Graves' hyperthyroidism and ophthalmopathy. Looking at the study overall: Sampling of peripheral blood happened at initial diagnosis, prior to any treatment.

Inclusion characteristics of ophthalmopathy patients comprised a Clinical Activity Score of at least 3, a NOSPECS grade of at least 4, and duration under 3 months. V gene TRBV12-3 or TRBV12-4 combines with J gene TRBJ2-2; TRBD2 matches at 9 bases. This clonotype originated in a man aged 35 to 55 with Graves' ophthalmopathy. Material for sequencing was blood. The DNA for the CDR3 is TGTGCCAGCACCTACACCCAGCGGGAGGTTGCCGGGGAGCTGTTTTTT. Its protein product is CASTYTQREVAGELFF.